A selection of T cell receptor beta chains follows, all from one sample in a study of blood T cell repertoires in COVID-19. TCRdb's copy holds only in-frame clones and misses some; the assay was immunoSEQ multiplex PCR. The sample has 150,000 to 200,000 clones, about nine tenths seen once; the top ten hold roughly 0.77%. The sequenced sample consisted of PBMCs or T cells enriched from blood (not recorded which). Every receptor here comes from a woman aged 18-35 years who had recovered from COVID-19. CDR3s include the opening cysteine and the closing phenylalanine or tryptophan. The D gene is left open where the match is weak. The size of a clone is reported for some rows only, either as once, few or many, or as a class for expanded clones.

DNA	CDR3	size	V	J	D
TGTGCCAGCAGCTTGACAGGGGGTAACAATGAGCAGTTCTTC	CASSLTGGNNEQFF	.	TRBV7-8	TRBJ2-1	TRBD1
TGTGCCAGCAACTCAGATAGCGGGAGGGCCTTGAGTGAGCAGTTCTTC	CASNSDSGRALSEQFF	.	TRBV7-9	TRBJ2-1	TRBD2
TGCGCCAGCAGCGCGGGACCGACCCCGAACACCGGGGAGCTGTTTTTT	CASSAGPTPNTGELFF	.	TRBV5-1	TRBJ2-2	.
TGTGCCAGCAGCCTCGGACAGGGGTGGGCTAACTATGGCTACACCTTC	CASSLGQGWANYGYTF	.	TRBV28	TRBJ1-2	TRBD1
TGTGCCAGTATAGCGGGAGGAGTAGAGACCCAGTACTTC	CASIAGGVETQYF	.	TRBV2	TRBJ2-5	TRBD2
TGCAGCGTTGGGGGACAGGTTAGACTAGCGGGAGAAGAGACCCAGTACTTC	CSVGGQVRLAGEETQYF	.	TRBV29-1	TRBJ2-5	TRBD2
TGTGCCAGTAGTCTCGGGGTAGCCAAAAACATTCAGTACTTC	CASSLGVAKNIQYF	.	TRBV19	TRBJ2-4	.
TGCGCCAGCAGCTTGGACAGGGGGACTAATGAAAAACTGTTTTTT	CASSLDRGTNEKLFF	.	TRBV5-1	TRBJ1-4	TRBD1
TGTGCCATCAGTGAGTCGAGGGAACACGAGCAGTACTTC	CAISESREHEQYF	.	TRBV10-3	TRBJ2-7	.
TGTGCCAGCAGCCCAGGACAGGGAAGCAATCAGCCCCAGCATTTT	CASSPGQGSNQPQHF	.	TRBV11-2	TRBJ1-5	TRBD1
TGTGCCAGCAGTCCCGTGAGGGAGACCCAGTACTTC	CASSPVRETQYF	.	TRBV12-3/TRBV12-4	TRBJ2-5	.
TGTGCCAGCAGTGAAACAGGACAAGTTTTCGCTGAAGCTTTCTTT	CASSETGQVFAEAFF	.	TRBV6-1	TRBJ1-1	.
TGTGCCCGAGGCCTAGCGGGCTACAATGAGCAGTTCTTC	CARGLAGYNEQFF	.	TRBV2	TRBJ2-1	TRBD2
TGTGCCAGTAGTAAGGGACTAGCGGGACTCTTCTACAATGAGCAGTTCTTC	CASSKGLAGLFYNEQFF	.	TRBV19	TRBJ2-1	TRBD2
TGTGCCAGCAGGATAGGGGGCGTAGGCAATCAGCCCCAGCATTTT	CASRIGGVGNQPQHF	few	TRBV27	TRBJ1-5	TRBD1
TGTGCCAGAAGCTTGGAGACTGAGCATAACAATGAGCAGTTCTTC	CARSLETEHNNEQFF	.	TRBV5-3	TRBJ2-1	.
TGTGCCAGCAGCTTAGCTTCCGGGAGCACAGATACGCAGTATTTT	CASSLASGSTDTQYF	.	TRBV7-9	TRBJ2-3	.
TGCGCCAGCAGCCCTCGACAGGGGGTACCCTACGAGCAGTACTTC	CASSPRQGVPYEQYF	.	TRBV5-1	TRBJ2-7	TRBD1
TGTGCCATCAGTGAGTCGACTAGCGGGGTGACAGATACGCAGTATTTT	CAISESTSGVTDTQYF	.	TRBV10-3	TRBJ2-3	TRBD2
TGTGCCAGCAGCGCGGGACTAGCAGGCTACGAGCAGTACTTC	CASSAGLAGYEQYF	.	TRBV21-1	TRBJ2-7	.
TGTGCCAGCAGTTACACAGGGGCCAACGTCCTGACTTTC	CASSYTGANVLTF	.	TRBV27	TRBJ2-6	.
TGTGCCAGCAGCCCTCGGACTAGCCTCGGGGTCGCGAACACCGGGGAGCTGTTTTTT	CASSPRTSLGVANTGELFF	.	TRBV7-8	TRBJ2-2	TRBD2
TGCGCCAGCAGCTTGGACGGGGTCCCCTACGAGCAGTACTTC	CASSLDGVPYEQYF	.	TRBV5-1	TRBJ2-7	.
TGTGCCAGCAGTGCACGACAGGGACGGACCCAGTACTTC	CASSARQGRTQYF	once	TRBV27	TRBJ2-5	TRBD1
TGTGCCAGCAGCTTGGAGATAGCTTCCATGAACACTGAAGCTTTCTTT	CASSLEIASMNTEAFF	.	TRBV5-4	TRBJ1-1	.
TGTGCCAGCAGCTTAAGACTAGACCACACCGGGGAGCTGTTTTTT	CASSLRLDHTGELFF	.	TRBV9	TRBJ2-2	.
TGTGCCAGCAGCTTATCAAATTCACCCCTCCACTTT	CASSLSNSPLHF	.	TRBV7-9	TRBJ1-6	.
TGTGCCAGCAGATCAGACAGCTCTGGGGCCAACGTCCTGACTTTC	CASRSDSSGANVLTF	few	TRBV7-9	TRBJ2-6	.
TGTGCCTCGGGTGGGGCCCTATATTCGACAGATACGCAGTATTTT	CASGGALYSTDTQYF	once	TRBV11-2	TRBJ2-3	.
TGTGCCACCAGTGATCAGATGACAGGGCTGAATTCACCCCTCCACTTT	CATSDQMTGLNSPLHF	.	TRBV24-1	TRBJ1-6	TRBD1
TGCAGTGCAAGTCAGCGGTTGAGCTCCTACGAGCAGTACTTC	CSASQRLSSYEQYF	.	TRBV20-1	TRBJ2-7	.
TGTGCCAGCAGCTTAGGAAGGGGACTATCCTATGGCTACACCTTC	CASSLGRGLSYGYTF	once	TRBV7-2	TRBJ1-2	.
TGTGCCAGCAGTTTAACCCAGACAGGGAGCAACGGGGAGCTGTTTTTT	CASSLTQTGSNGELFF	.	TRBV27	TRBJ2-2	TRBD1
TGTGCCAGCAGCAACTCTAGCGGGACCTACAATGAGCAGTTCTTC	CASSNSSGTYNEQFF	.	TRBV27	TRBJ2-1	TRBD2
TGCAGCGTTGAAGATAGGGGCAGATTCCCCGGGGAGCTGTTTTTT	CSVEDRGRFPGELFF	.	TRBV29-1	TRBJ2-2	.
TGTGCCAGCAGTCCGACTAGCGGACTCTACGAGCAGTACTTC	CASSPTSGLYEQYF	once	TRBV27	TRBJ2-7	TRBD2
TGTGCCAGCAGTTTCCGGGACGGGGGAGAAGTATATGGCTACACCTTC	CASSFRDGGEVYGYTF	.	TRBV6-2/TRBV6-3	TRBJ1-2	.
TGCGCCAGCAGTTTGGACATTACCACCGGGGAGCTGTTTTTT	CASSLDITTGELFF	.	TRBV5-1	TRBJ2-2	.
TGTGCCAGCAGCTTACCCGGGACAGGGGGTAGGAAGCCCCAGCATTTT	CASSLPGTGGRKPQHF	.	TRBV7-8	TRBJ1-5	TRBD1
TGTGCCAGCATCCTGAGAATCGAAGCTTTCTTT	CASILRIEAFF	few	TRBV27	TRBJ1-1	.
TGTGCCAGTAGTATTTTAGGACAGGGGCACAATGAGCAGTTCTTC	CASSILGQGHNEQFF	.	TRBV19	TRBJ2-1	TRBD1
TGTGCCAGCAGCGAGACAAGGAGCAATCAGCCCCAGCATTTT	CASSETRSNQPQHF	.	TRBV2	TRBJ1-5	.
TGTGCCAGCAGTTTATCGGCGACAGGGTCCTACACCTTC	CASSLSATGSYTF	.	TRBV27	TRBJ1-2	TRBD1
TGTGCCAGCAGTTTCCCCCCGGCGGGAGATGGGACAGATACGCAGTATTTT	CASSFPPAGDGTDTQYF	.	TRBV28	TRBJ2-3	TRBD2
TGTGCCAGCAGAAAAACGGTCGACAATGAGCAGTTCTTC	CASRKTVDNEQFF	.	TRBV27	TRBJ2-1	.
TGTGCCAGCTTGGGCTTTGCTGGGCCCGAGCAGTACTTC	CASLGFAGPEQYF	.	TRBV2	TRBJ2-7	.
TGTGCCAGCAGCTGGGATAGAGGACAGGGGGCCTACAATGAGCAGTTCTTC	CASSWDRGQGAYNEQFF	once	TRBV5-5	TRBJ2-1	TRBD1
TGTGCCACCAGCAGAGACGGGACAGGGGGTAGCACAGATACGCAGTATTTT	CATSRDGTGGSTDTQYF	.	TRBV15	TRBJ2-3	TRBD1
TGTGCCAGCAGTGGGGCCATCCACGAGCAGTACTTC	CASSGAIHEQYF	.	TRBV2	TRBJ2-7	.
TGTGCCAGTAGTATATTAGCGAGGGATACGCAGTATTTT	CASSILARDTQYF	.	TRBV19	TRBJ2-3	.